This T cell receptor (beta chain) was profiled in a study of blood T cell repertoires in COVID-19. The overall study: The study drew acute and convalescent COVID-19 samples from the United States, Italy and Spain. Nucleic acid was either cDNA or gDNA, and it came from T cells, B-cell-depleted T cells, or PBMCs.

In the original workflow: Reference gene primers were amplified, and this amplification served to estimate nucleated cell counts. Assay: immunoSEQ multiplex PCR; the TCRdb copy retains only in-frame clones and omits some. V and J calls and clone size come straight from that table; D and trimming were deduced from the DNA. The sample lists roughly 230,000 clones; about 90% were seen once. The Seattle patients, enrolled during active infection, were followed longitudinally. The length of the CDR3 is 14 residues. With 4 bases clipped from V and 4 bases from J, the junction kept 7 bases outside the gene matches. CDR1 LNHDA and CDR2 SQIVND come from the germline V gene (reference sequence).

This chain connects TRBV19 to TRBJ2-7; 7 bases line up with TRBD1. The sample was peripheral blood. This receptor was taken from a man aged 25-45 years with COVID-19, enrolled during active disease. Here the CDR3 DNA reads TGTGCCAGTAGTAGGACAGGCTCCTATTACGAGCAGTACTTC. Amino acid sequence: CASSRTGSYYEQYF.